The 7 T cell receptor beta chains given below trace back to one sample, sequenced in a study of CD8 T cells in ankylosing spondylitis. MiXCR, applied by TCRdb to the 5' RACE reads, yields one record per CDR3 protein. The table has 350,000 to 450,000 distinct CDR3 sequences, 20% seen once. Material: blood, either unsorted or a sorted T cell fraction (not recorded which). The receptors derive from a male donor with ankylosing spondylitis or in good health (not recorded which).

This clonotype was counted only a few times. CDR3 bases: TGTGCCACCAGTGACCCTAGCGGGGGCGACTCCTACGAGCAGTACTTC. Its protein is CATSDPSGGDSYEQYF. V usage is TRBV24-1 and J usage is TRBJ2-7; 10 bases line up with TRBD2. The CDR3 has 16 residues. CDR1 is KGHDR, CDR2 SFDVKD, per germline. V gave up 4 bases and J gave up 0 bases; unmatched junction bases: 5.

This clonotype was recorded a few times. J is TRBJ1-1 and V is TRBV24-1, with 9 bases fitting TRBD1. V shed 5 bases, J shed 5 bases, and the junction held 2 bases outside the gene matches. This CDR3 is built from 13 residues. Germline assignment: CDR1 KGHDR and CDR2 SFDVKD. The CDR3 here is CATSADRGTEAFF. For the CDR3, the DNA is TGTGCCACCAGTGCGGACAGGGGTACTGAAGCTTTCTTT.

In DNA form, the CDR3 reads TGTGCCATCAGTGCCTTAGCGGGGGAGTTGAACACCGGGGAGCTGTTTTTT. Protein product: CAISALAGELNTGELFF. J is TRBJ2-2 and V is TRBV10-3, with TRBD2 matching 9 bases. Trimming at V came to 4 bases and at J to 1 base, leaving 7 bases not matched to a gene. The CDR3 extends over 17 amino acids. Per germline, CDR1 ENHRY and CDR2 SYGVKD.

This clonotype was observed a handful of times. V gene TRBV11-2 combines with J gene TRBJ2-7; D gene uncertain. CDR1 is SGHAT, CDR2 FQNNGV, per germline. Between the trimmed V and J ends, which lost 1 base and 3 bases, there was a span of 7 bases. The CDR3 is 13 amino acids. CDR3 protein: CASSLGFDYEQYF. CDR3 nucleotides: TGTGCCAGCAGCTTAGGGTTCGACTACGAGCAGTACTTC.

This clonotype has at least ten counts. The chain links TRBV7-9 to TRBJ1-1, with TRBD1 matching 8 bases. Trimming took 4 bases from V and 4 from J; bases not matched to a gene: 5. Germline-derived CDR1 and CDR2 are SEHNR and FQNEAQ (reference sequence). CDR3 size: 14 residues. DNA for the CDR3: TGTGCCAGCAGCTCGGACAGGGCGGGCACTGAAGCTTTCTTT. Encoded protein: CASSSDRAGTEAFF. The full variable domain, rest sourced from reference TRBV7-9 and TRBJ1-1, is DTGVSQNPRHKITKRGQNVTFRCDPISEHNRLYWYRQTLGQGPEFLTYFQNEAQLEKSRLLSDRFSAERPKGSFSTLEIQRTEQGDSAMYLCASSSDRAGTEAFFGQGTRLTVV.

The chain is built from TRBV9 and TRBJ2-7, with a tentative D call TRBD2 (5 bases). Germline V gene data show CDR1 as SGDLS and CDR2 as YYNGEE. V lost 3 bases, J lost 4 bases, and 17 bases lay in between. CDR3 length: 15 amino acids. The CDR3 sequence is CASSEEGSLDYEQYF. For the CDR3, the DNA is TGTGCCAGCAGCGAAGAAGGGAGTTTGGATTACGAGCAGTACTTC.

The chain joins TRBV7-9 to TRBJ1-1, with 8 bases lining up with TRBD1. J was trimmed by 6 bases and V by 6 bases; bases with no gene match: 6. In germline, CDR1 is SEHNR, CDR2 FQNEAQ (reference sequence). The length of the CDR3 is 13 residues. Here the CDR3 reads CASRGTGTAEAFF. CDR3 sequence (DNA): TGTGCCAGCAGGGGGACAGGAACGGCTGAAGCTTTCTTT.